Below, 14 T cell receptor beta chains from the same sample are listed, as sequenced in a study of cytomegalovirus exposure and HLA in healthy donors. PCR employed 60 Vbeta and 13 Jbeta primers. Sequencing used immunoSEQ multiplex PCR; TCRdb keeps in-frame clones, though not all of them. The data hold under 200,000 clones, with roughly 85% observed a single time. The sequenced sample consisted of PBMCs. The receptor set was obtained from a woman aged 40 to 49 in good health and CMV-seronegative.

This chain uses TRBV27 with TRBJ2-1; 11 bases match TRBD2. Per germline, CDR1 MNHEY and CDR2 SMNVEV (reference sequence). The CDR3 has 15 amino acids. V lost 0 bases and J lost 8; bases outside the gene matches: 3. For the CDR3, the DNA is TGTGCCAGCAGTTTATCTAGCGGGGGGGCCTATGAGCAGTTCTTC. This gives the protein CASSLSSGGAYEQFF.

The chain carries TRBV6-6 and TRBJ2-2, with 10 bases that match TRBD1. Germline CDR1 and CDR2: MNHNY and SVGAGI (reference sequence). The CDR3 totals 15 residues. Trimming at V came to 8 bases and at J to 5 bases, leaving 8 bases not matched to a gene. The CDR3 reads CASLRTGGSTGELFF. As DNA, the CDR3 is TGTGCCAGCCTTAGGACAGGGGGTAGTACCGGGGAGCTGTTTTTT.

The J gene is TRBJ2-2, the V gene TRBV11-3; 10 nucleotides agree with TRBD2. CDR3 size: 15 residues. Germline lookup yields CDR1 SGHNT and CDR2 YENEEA. Unmatched junction bases numbered 2, after V lost 2 bases and J lost 5 bases. CDR3 coding DNA: TGTGCCAGCAGCTTAAAAGCGGGAGGGACCGGGGAGCTGTTTTTT. It encodes CASSLKAGGTGELFF.

The chain couples TRBV7-8 to TRBJ1-6; possibly TRBD1 for D (5 bases). The V and J ends lost 6 bases and 0 bases respectively, with 15 bases between them. Per the germline V gene, CDR1 is SGHVS and CDR2 is FQNEAQ. This CDR3 spans 17 amino acids. CDR3 loop: CASRRDSSISYNSPLHF. CDR3 DNA sequence: TGTGCCAGCAGGCGGGACTCCAGCATCTCCTATAATTCACCCCTCCACTTT.

CDR3 in DNA: TGTGCCACCAGCAGAGACAGGGGCAATCAGCCCCAGCATTTT. Translation gives CATSRDRGNQPQHF. This rearrangement joins TRBV15 to TRBJ1-5, with a possible D match to TRBD1 (5 bases). The CDR3 loop spans 14 amino acids. V was shortened by 0 bases and J by 2 bases, with 5 bases between the two germline ends. Per germline, CDR1 LNHNV and CDR2 YYDKDF (reference sequence).

The V call is TRBV5-6, the J call TRBJ2-3; 9 nucleotides agree with TRBD2. The CDR3 has 15 residues. V shed 1 base, J shed 6 bases, and the junction held 6 bases outside the gene matches. CDR1 is SGHDT, CDR2 YYEEEE, per germline. The DNA for the CDR3 is TGTGCCAGCAGCTTGTTAGCGGGGGCAAGGGATACGCAGTATTTT. This translates into CASSLLAGARDTQYF.

This rearrangement joins TRBV28 to TRBJ2-7; D gene unclear. With 4 bases removed from V and 4 bases from J, the gap between germline ends came to 11 bases. The V gene's germline CDR1 is MDHEN and CDR2 SYDVKM. This CDR3 region has 13 residues. CDR3 residues: CASSSSGLYEQYF. The CDR3 nucleotides read TGTGCCAGCAGTTCCTCGGGTCTTTACGAGCAGTACTTC.

DNA of the CDR3: TGCGCCAGCAGCTTAGGACAGAGGAGTGAGCAGTTCTTC. Protein sequence: CASSLGQRSEQFF. The chain combines TRBV5-1 with TRBJ2-1; tentative D call: TRBD1 (6 bases). This CDR3 contains 13 residues. V lost 2 bases and J lost 9, with 12 bases in between. Germline-derived CDR1 and CDR2 are SGHRS and YFSETQ.

This chain uses TRBV11-2 with TRBJ1-3, with D maybe TRBD1 (6 bases). The germline CDR1 and CDR2 sequences are SGHAT and FQNNGV. V dropped 0 bases and J dropped 0 bases, with 15 bases sitting between them. The CDR3 covers 18 residues. Here the CDR3 reads CASSLDHRQANSGNTIYF. The CDR3 DNA is TGTGCCAGCAGCTTAGATCACCGACAGGCGAACTCTGGAAACACCATATATTTT.

This chain uses TRBV10-1 with TRBJ1-1; D remains unclear. The CDR3 is 15 residues long. Trimming took off 11 bases at V and 0 bases at J, with 19 bases between the two ends. Germline V gene sequence: CDR1 WNHNN, CDR2 SYGVQD (reference sequence). For the CDR3, the DNA is TGCGCCCCCCTGGGCCAGGCGTTATTGAACACTGAAGCTTTCTTT. Its translation is CAPLGQALLNTEAFF.

The chain couples TRBV5-1 to TRBJ1-3, with D uncertain. The CDR3 runs to 15 residues. V lost 4 bases and J 0 bases, leaving 11 bases between the germline ends. In germline, CDR1 is SGHRS, CDR2 YFSETQ. The CDR3 DNA follows: TGCGCCAGCAGCCTGGTCCAGAACTCTGGAAACACCATATATTTT. Translated, it gives CASSLVQNSGNTIYF.

This clone was observed a single time. The rearrangement links TRBV14 to TRBJ1-1; 10 bases agree with TRBD1. The ends lost 4 bases at V and 5 bases at J; junction bases unmatched: 10. This CDR3 contains 16 residues. Looked up from germline, CDR1 is SGHDN and CDR2 is FVKESK. The CDR3 nucleotides are TGTGCCAGCAGCCGACGGGACAGGGGTTTTGGGACTGAAGCTTTCTTT. Translation gives CASSRRDRGFGTEAFF.

This clone was detected only a few times. The chain employs TRBV30 and TRBJ2-7, with a tentative D call TRBD1 (5 bases). The CDR3 has 12 amino acids. Germline V gene sequence: CDR1 GTSNPN, CDR2 SVGIG (reference sequence). Deletions cut 2 bases from V and 3 bases from J, with 8 bases between. Written as DNA, the CDR3 is TGTGCCTGGAGTCAGGGCGGCTACGAGCAGTACTTC. Its protein is CAWSQGGYEQYF.

The rearrangement uses TRBV30 and TRBJ1-5, with 9 bases fitting TRBD1. The CDR3 length is 14 residues. Germline-derived CDR1 and CDR2 are GTSNPN and SVGIG (reference sequence). V was clipped by 3 bases and J by 6 bases; unmatched bases: 6. DNA for the CDR3: TGTGCCTGGAGCCGGGGACAGGGTGTTCAGCCCCAGCATTTT. Translated, it gives CAWSRGQGVQPQHF.